The rows below give T cell receptor beta chains drawn from one sample of a study of T cell changes during pregnancy in multiple sclerosis. Measured with immunoSEQ multiplex PCR; TCRdb has only the in-frame clones, and not every one. The table shows roughly 100,000 clones, with about 90% occurring only once. The sample was peripheral blood, taken in the second trimester of pregnancy. These receptors originate from a female donor with multiple sclerosis, enrolled in a pregnancy study. CDR3s leave out the opening cysteine and the closing phenylalanine or tryptophan. A D gene is named only where the DNA matches it firmly.

cdr3_length: 12
d_call: NA
v_call: TRBV14
j_call: TRBJ2-7
cdr3_aa: ASSQVPGAYEQY

cdr3_length: 14
d_call: NA
v_call: TRBV5-6
j_call: TRBJ2-3
cdr3_aa: ASSLSTEHSTDTQY

cdr3_length: 13
d_call: TRBD1
v_call: TRBV2
j_call: TRBJ1-2
cdr3_aa: ATPMDRASKNGYT

cdr3_length: 13
d_call: NA
v_call: TRBV19
j_call: TRBJ1-2
cdr3_aa: ASSPALTARYGYT

cdr3_length: 15
d_call: TRBD2
v_call: TRBV5-6
j_call: TRBJ2-1
cdr3_aa: ASSPERLAGDTNEQF

cdr3_length: 13
d_call: NA
v_call: TRBV7-9
j_call: TRBJ2-7
cdr3_aa: ASSTYRGDRYEQY

cdr3_length: 12
d_call: NA
v_call: TRBV28
j_call: TRBJ1-1
cdr3_aa: ASSRGGALTEAF

cdr3_length: 12
d_call: TRBD1
v_call: TRBV28
j_call: TRBJ2-7
cdr3_aa: ASSLLTGSSEQY

cdr3_length: 12
d_call: NA
v_call: TRBV19
j_call: TRBJ2-6
cdr3_aa: ASSLGAGANVLT

cdr3_length: 11
d_call: NA
v_call: TRBV7-2
j_call: TRBJ2-7
cdr3_aa: ASSLADRGEQY

cdr3_length: 12
d_call: NA
v_call: TRBV18
j_call: TRBJ2-1
cdr3_aa: ASSPFRGSNEQF

cdr3_length: 14
d_call: NA
v_call: TRBV9
j_call: TRBJ2-1
cdr3_aa: ASSVEVSGFYNEQF

cdr3_length: 15
d_call: TRBD1
v_call: TRBV4-1
j_call: TRBJ2-1
cdr3_aa: ASSQERWDRRREGQF

cdr3_length: 15
d_call: TRBD2
v_call: TRBV4-2
j_call: TRBJ2-5
cdr3_aa: ASSYGTSGTGRETQY